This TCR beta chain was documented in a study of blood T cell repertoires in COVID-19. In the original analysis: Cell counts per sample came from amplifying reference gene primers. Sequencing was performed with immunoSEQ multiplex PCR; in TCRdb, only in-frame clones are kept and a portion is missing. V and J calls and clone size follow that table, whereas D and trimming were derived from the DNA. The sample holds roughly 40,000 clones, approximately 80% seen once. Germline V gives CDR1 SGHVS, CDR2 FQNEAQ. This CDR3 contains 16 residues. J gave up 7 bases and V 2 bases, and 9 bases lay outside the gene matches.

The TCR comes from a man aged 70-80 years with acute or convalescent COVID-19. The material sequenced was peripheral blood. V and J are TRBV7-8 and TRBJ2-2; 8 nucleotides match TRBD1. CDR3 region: CASSLPRQGAIGELFF. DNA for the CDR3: TGTGCCAGCAGCTTACCCCGCCAGGGGGCTATCGGGGAGCTGTTTTTT.